Listed below are T cell receptor beta chains from one sample, sequenced in a study of cytomegalovirus exposure and HLA in healthy donors. Data came from immunoSEQ multiplex PCR; TCRdb stores just in-frame clones and leaves some out. In the table there are about 130,000 clones, approximately 74% of which are singletons. Sequencing was done on a sample of PBMCs. The receptors were sampled from a man aged 18 to 29 in good health and CMV-seropositive. CDR3s include the opening cysteine and the closing phenylalanine or tryptophan. The order of the fields is D gene, V gene, J gene, CDR3 protein. The D gene is left open where the match is weak.

D: NA; V: TRBV29-1; J: TRBJ2-5; CDR3: CSVRQGQETQYF
D: TRBD2; V: TRBV5-4; J: TRBJ2-3; CDR3: CASSPSGRVGTDTQYF
D: NA; V: TRBV27; J: TRBJ2-3; CDR3: CASSLRGSSTDTQYF
D: TRBD2; V: TRBV5-4; J: TRBJ2-5; CDR3: CASSLGTSVEETQYF
D: NA; V: TRBV6-1; J: TRBJ2-7; CDR3: CASRVEQSSYEQYF
D: TRBD2; V: TRBV7-2; J: TRBJ2-4; CDR3: CASSLAPTSGGFNQYF
D: NA; V: TRBV28; J: TRBJ1-4; CDR3: CASSLGVEKLFF
D: NA; V: TRBV28; J: TRBJ1-4; CDR3: CASSSGTQREKLFF
D: TRBD2; V: TRBV27; J: TRBJ2-7; CDR3: CASSYGLGPWYF
D: NA; V: TRBV29-1; J: TRBJ2-7; CDR3: CSVEDWRVGGHLFYEQYF
D: TRBD1; V: TRBV7-9; J: TRBJ2-7; CDR3: CASTLVTGQVYEQYF
D: TRBD1; V: TRBV7-8; J: TRBJ2-5; CDR3: CASRITGTARGTQYF
D: TRBD1; V: TRBV4-2; J: TRBJ1-6; CDR3: CASGDSRSYNSPLHF
D: NA; V: TRBV5-5; J: TRBJ1-4; CDR3: CASSFRTGRLATNEKLFF
D: NA; V: TRBV5-1; J: TRBJ1-6; CDR3: CASSPQGVGSPLHF
D: TRBD1; V: TRBV7-9; J: TRBJ1-5; CDR3: CASSADRGDQPQHF
D: NA; V: TRBV25-1; J: TRBJ2-1; CDR3: CASANTGTYVDEQFF
D: NA; V: TRBV5-1; J: TRBJ2-1; CDR3: CASSLDGSGYNEQFF
D: NA; V: TRBV20-1; J: TRBJ2-5; CDR3: CSATSKETQYF
D: TRBD1; V: TRBV6-7; J: TRBJ1-3; CDR3: CARDTGGHEADTIYF
D: TRBD1; V: TRBV28; J: NA; CDR3: CASSLRDSNYEQYF
D: TRBD2; V: TRBV30; J: TRBJ2-7; CDR3: CAWSTGTSGYEQYF
D: NA; V: TRBV18; J: TRBJ1-3; CDR3: CASSPQLVFQGSSGNTIYF
D: TRBD1; V: TRBV6-4; J: TRBJ2-7; CDR3: CASSKTGNSHEQYF
D: NA; V: TRBV6-1; J: TRBJ1-5; CDR3: CASESGPPQPQHF
D: NA; V: TRBV28; J: TRBJ1-4; CDR3: CASSPRLYEKLFF
D: TRBD1; V: TRBV10-1; J: TRBJ2-7; CDR3: CASSEGTASYEQYF
D: TRBD2; V: TRBV5-1; J: TRBJ2-7; CDR3: CASSLGQAGSYEQYF
D: NA; V: TRBV2; J: TRBJ2-3; CDR3: CASSDVANTSTDTQYF
D: TRBD2; V: TRBV10-2; J: TRBJ2-5; CDR3: CASSATLAGGYF
D: NA; V: TRBV29-1; J: TRBJ2-5; CDR3: CSAAPGHRAETQYF
D: NA; V: TRBV4-3; J: TRBJ2-2; CDR3: CASSQETFRTGELFF
D: TRBD1; V: TRBV27; J: TRBJ1-1; CDR3: CASSFRGLGEAFF
D: NA; V: TRBV5-4; J: TRBJ1-6; CDR3: CASSLGRAGSPLHF
D: TRBD1; V: TRBV25-1; J: TRBJ1-6; CDR3: CASRQGGNSPLHF
D: TRBD2; V: TRBV29-1; J: TRBJ2-7; CDR3: CSVEASGTYEQYF
D: TRBD1; V: TRBV9; J: TRBJ1-2; CDR3: CASSVGQGTYGYTF